This T cell receptor (beta chain) was identified in a study of control samples from healthy donors and cancer patients. Data came from immunoSEQ multiplex PCR; TCRdb stores just in-frame clones and leaves some out. The sample contains under 150,000 clones, roughly nine tenths of which appear only once. CDR3 length: 15 amino acids. With V trimmed by 5 bases and J by 0 bases, 7 bases remained unmatched. Germline V gives CDR1 SGHRS, CDR2 YFSETQ. The sequenced material came from PBMCs. The chain employs TRBV5-1 and TRBJ2-5; 7 bases align to TRBD1. The TCR was taken from a woman aged 50 to 60 with colorectal cancer. The CDR3 sequence is CASRVIGTDQETQYF. The CDR3 DNA reads TGCGCCAGCAGAGTAATCGGGACAGACCAAGAGACCCAGTACTTC.